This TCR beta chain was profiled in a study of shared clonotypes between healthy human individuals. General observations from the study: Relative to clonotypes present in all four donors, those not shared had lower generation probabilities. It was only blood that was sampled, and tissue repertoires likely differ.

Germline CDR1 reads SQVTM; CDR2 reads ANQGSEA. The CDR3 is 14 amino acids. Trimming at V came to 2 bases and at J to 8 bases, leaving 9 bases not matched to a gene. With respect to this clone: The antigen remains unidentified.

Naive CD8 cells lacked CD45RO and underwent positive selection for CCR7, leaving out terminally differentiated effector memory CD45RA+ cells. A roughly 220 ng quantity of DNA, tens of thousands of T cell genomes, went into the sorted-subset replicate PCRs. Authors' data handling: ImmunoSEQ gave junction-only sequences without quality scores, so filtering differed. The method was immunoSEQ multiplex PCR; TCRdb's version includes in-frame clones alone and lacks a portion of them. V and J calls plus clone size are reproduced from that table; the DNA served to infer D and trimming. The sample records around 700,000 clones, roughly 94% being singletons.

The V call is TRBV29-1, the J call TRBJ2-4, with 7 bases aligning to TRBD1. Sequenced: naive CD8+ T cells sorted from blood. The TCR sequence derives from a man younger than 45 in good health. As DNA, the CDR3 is TGCAGCGTTGAACTCGTAGGGGGCTTGGACATTCAGTACTTC. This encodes CSVELVGGLDIQYF.